This TCR beta chain came from a study of CD8+ T cells in alopecia areata. Findings and limits, study-wide: In blood and scalp, many expanded lesional clones persisted during tofacitinib. Lesional scalp exceeded normal scalp in clonality, especially in alopecia totalis/universalis.

Comment on this clone: Its antigen is unidentified.

Treatment specified: oral pan-JAK inhibitor, 5-10 mg twice daily. Sorting of PBMCs yielded the CD4+ and CD8+ T cells. The authors extracted RNA and reverse transcribed it into cDNA as the sequencing template. Clones were read by immunoSEQ multiplex PCR, and TCRdb kept only the in-frame ones, dropping some. In the table there are around 200,000 clones, 64% of which are singletons. The source was CD4+ T cells sorted from blood, collected at week 4, from a patient treated with tofacitinib. This receptor was taken from a human donor with alopecia areata.

The CDR3 is CATKTAGNRQTQYF. The CDR3 nucleotides are TGTGCCACCAAAACCGCCGGGAACCGACAGACCCAGTACTTC. The J gene is TRBJ2-5, the V gene TRBV10-3, with D maybe TRBD2 (5 bases). The CDR3 totals 14 residues. Trimming took off 10 bases at V and 6 bases at J, with 21 bases between the two ends. Germline-derived CDR1 and CDR2 are ENHRY and SYGVKD.